Listed below are T cell receptor beta chains from one sample, sequenced in a study of blood T cells in healthy people across ages. One entry per CDR3 protein, called by TCRdb with MiXCR from the 5' RACE reads. The sample yields around 1,800,000 distinct CDR3 sequences, around 40% seen once. Source material: blood. These receptors were obtained from a human donor in good health. CDR3s leave out the opening cysteine and the closing phenylalanine or tryptophan. The order of the fields is J gene, D gene, V gene, CDR3 protein. A D gene is named only where the DNA matches it firmly.

TRBJ1-1 | - | TRBV4-1 | ASSQARANRGAF
TRBJ2-5 | - | TRBV5-5 | ASSLGPLGLQGETQY
TRBJ2-1 | - | TRBV7-2 | ASSLIGRGSNEQF
TRBJ1-4 | - | TRBV11-2 | ASRGRGWEKLF
TRBJ2-3 | TRBD2 | TRBV7-3 | ASSLIAGESDTQY
TRBJ2-7 | TRBD1 | TRBV29-1 | SAGRDRDYEQY
TRBJ2-3 | - | TRBV2 | ASSDGYRPSTDTQY
TRBJ1-2 | - | TRBV2 | ASRETGKEVGYT
TRBJ1-5 | TRBD1 | TRBV20-1 | SAARDRGRNQPQH
TRBJ1-5 | - | TRBV28 | ASSLGHQPQH
TRBJ1-1 | - | TRBV7-6 | ASSLARGQDTEAF
TRBJ2-5 | - | TRBV7-3 | ASTLRCNEQY
TRBJ2-7 | TRBD2 | TRBV28 | ASSPSGGLYSYEQY
TRBJ1-1 | TRBD1 | TRBV7-8 | ASSLRDRGPSNTEAF
TRBJ2-7 | TRBD2 | TRBV13 | ASSIRLAGSEQY
TRBJ2-3 | - | TRBV7-2 | ASSLRLPTDTQY